This passage covers 20 T cell receptor beta chains from one sample sequenced in a study of radiation and T cells in renal cell carcinoma. Time point noted: baseline pretreatment blood. Treatment meaning: 15 Gy SBRT to primary tumor, nephrectomy 4 weeks later. Generated by immunoSEQ multiplex PCR, the TCRdb table keeps only in-frame clones and is missing some. This sample carries about 140,000 clones, less than 90% of them seen once, and the ten largest clones take under 25%. Sequences were derived from blood, sampled from a patient whose treatment included radiotherapy and nephrectomy. The receptors come from a woman aged 45-65 years with renal cell carcinoma.

The J gene is TRBJ1-4, the V gene TRBV7-9; D gene uncertain. V was pared by 3 bases and J by 4 bases, with 9 bases between. The CDR3 contains 14 residues. Germline-derived CDR1 and CDR2 are SEHNR and FQNEAQ (reference sequence). As DNA, the CDR3 is TGTGCCAGCAGCTTGTTGAAGAATAATGAAAAACTGTTTTTT. Amino acids: CASSLLKNNEKLFF.

This chain joins TRBV7-9 and TRBJ1-6; the D is unclear. The germline gives CDR1 SEHNR, CDR2 FQNEAQ (reference sequence). Trimming took off 1 base at V and 11 bases at J, with 9 bases between the two ends. The CDR3 is made up of 13 amino acids. CDR3 residues: CASSLDSWPPLHF. CDR3 sequence (DNA): TGTGCCAGCAGCTTAGACTCCTGGCCACCCCTCCACTTT. Looking up the rest from reference TRBV7-9 and TRBJ1-6 gives the full variable domain: DTGVSQNPRHKITKRGQNVTFRCDPISEHNRLYWYRQTLGQGPEFLTYFQNEAQLEKSRLLSDRFSAERPKGSFSTLEIQRTEQGDSAMYLCASSLDSWPPLHFGNGTRLTVT.

The gene calls are TRBV7-6 and TRBJ2-2; D is unresolved. This CDR3 contains 15 residues. V was clipped by 5 bases and J by 1 base, with 11 bases between them. Germline CDR1 reads SGHVS; CDR2 reads FNYEAQ. CDR3 DNA: TGTGCCAGCAGCCCCATACTACAGAACACCGGGGAGCTGTTTTTT. It translates to CASSPILQNTGELFF.

This clone was seen only once. The V gene is TRBV7-2, the J gene TRBJ1-6; 7 bases are shared with TRBD1. The CDR3 extends over 17 amino acids. With 5 bases clipped from V and 7 bases from J, the junction kept 14 bases outside the gene matches. The V gene's germline CDR1 is SGHTA and CDR2 FQGNSA. The CDR3 DNA is TGTGCCAGCAGCACACCCAGAGGGACAGCCGACAATTCACCCCTCCACTTT. It translates to CASSTPRGTADNSPLHF.

The chain joins TRBV5-1 to TRBJ2-7, with TRBD1 identical over 8 bases. This CDR3 has 16 residues. J gave up 6 bases and V 4 bases, and 15 bases lay outside the gene matches. Germline-derived CDR1 and CDR2 are SGHRS and YFSETQ. This CDR3 is CASSIRTGQFSSEQYF. DNA of the CDR3: TGCGCCAGCAGCATTAGGACAGGGCAATTCAGCTCCGAGCAGTACTTC.

V gene TRBV6-6 combines with J gene TRBJ1-1; D is unclear. V lost 6 bases, J lost 5 bases, and 13 bases lay in between. The CDR3 covers 13 residues. The germline gives CDR1 MNHNY, CDR2 SVGAGI (reference sequence). The CDR3 loop reads CASSLRALTEAFF. The CDR3 DNA sequence: TGTGCCAGCAGCCTCCGGGCACTAACTGAAGCTTTCTTT.

This clone is categorized as hyperexpanded. The genes are TRBV5-6 and TRBJ2-1; D unresolved. Trimming shortened V by 0 bases and J by 5 bases, and 3 bases separated the two germline ends. The CDR3 is 12 amino acids. CDR1 and CDR2 (germline): SGHDT, YYEEEE. The CDR3 reads CASSLVDNEQFF. In DNA, the CDR3 is TGTGCCAGCAGCTTGGTCGACAATGAGCAGTTCTTC.

This chain joins TRBV5-1 and TRBJ2-2; 9 positions agree with TRBD2. The CDR3 extends over 17 amino acids. V dropped 4 bases and J dropped 4; count of bases not matched to a gene: 11. Germline CDR1 and CDR2: SGHRS and YFSETQ. CDR3 DNA sequence: TGCGCCAGCAGCCCGGCCGTGGCGGGAGGGGCCACCGGGGAGCTGTTTTTT. Its translation: CASSPAVAGGATGELFF.

V gene TRBV5-1 combines with J gene TRBJ2-7; no definite D call. The CDR3 has 15 amino acids. The germline V gene encodes CDR1 SGHRS and CDR2 YFSETQ. Trimming shortened V by 4 bases and J by 2 bases, and 16 bases separated the two germline ends. The DNA of the CDR3 is TGCGCCAGCAGCCTGAACGACGCACGCACCTACGAGCAGTACTTC. It translates to CASSLNDARTYEQYF. The entire variable domain, with the rest obtained from reference TRBV5-1 and TRBJ2-7, is as follows: KAGVTQTPRYLIKTRGQQVTLSCSPISGHRSVSWYQQTPGQGLQFLFEYFSETQRNKGNFPGRFSGRQFSNSRSEMNVSTLELGDSALYLCASSLNDARTYEQYFGPGTRLTVT.

The chain combines TRBV27 with TRBJ2-7; unclear D gene. V lost 2 bases to trimming and J lost 6 bases, with 11 bases between them. The germline CDR1 and CDR2 sequences are MNHEY and SMNVEV (reference sequence). The CDR3 has 13 amino acids. This chain's CDR3 is CASSLQSGGEQYF. Here the CDR3 DNA reads TGTGCCAGCAGTTTACAGTCCGGCGGCGAGCAGTACTTC.

This chain joins TRBV7-2 and TRBJ2-2; D not resolved. V was trimmed by 1 base and J by 6 bases, leaving 6 bases between them. This CDR3 spans 13 amino acids. Per the germline V gene, CDR1 is SGHTA and CDR2 is FQGNSA. DNA of the CDR3: TGTGCCAGCAGCTTAGAAGCAGCCGGGGAGCTGTTTTTT. This translates into CASSLEAAGELFF. The complete variable domain, with remaining parts taken from reference TRBV7-2 and TRBJ2-2, reads GAGVSQSPSNKVTEKGKDVELRCDPISGHTALYWYRQSLGQGLEFLIYFQGNSAPDKSGLPSDRFSAERTGGSVSTLTIQRTQQEDSAVYLCASSLEAAGELFFGEGSRLTVL.

The chain uses TRBV30 and TRBJ2-1; the match to TRBD1 covers 12 bases. The J segment lost 7 bases and the V segment lost 2 bases, leaving 3 bases of the junction unmatched. Germline V CDR1 and CDR2: GTSNPN, SVGIG (reference sequence). The CDR3 runs 14 residues. In DNA form, the CDR3 reads TGTGCCTGGAGTAGGGACAGGGGGCTGAATGAGCAGTTCTTC. It encodes CAWSRDRGLNEQFF.

The CDR3 region has the DNA TGTGCCAGCGGTTCGACAGGGGATGGCGAGCAGTACTTC. Translating it yields CASGSTGDGEQYF. The chain carries TRBV7-2 and TRBJ2-7; 8 nucleotides match TRBD1. The J segment lost 6 bases and the V segment lost 8 bases, leaving 9 bases of the junction unmatched. From germline, CDR1 is SGHTA and CDR2 FQGNSA. The CDR3 spans 13 residues.

The CDR3 loop reads CASSLGGPGDGYTF. CDR3 DNA sequence: TGTGCCAGCAGCTTGGGTGGGCCAGGGGACGGCTACACCTTC. J is TRBJ1-2 and V is TRBV5-6; TRBD1 might be the D (6 bases). The CDR3 runs 14 residues. Germline V gene sequence: CDR1 SGHDT, CDR2 YYEEEE. The V end lost 0 bases, the J end lost 8 bases, and 14 bases lay between the germline ends.

The chain links TRBV2 to TRBJ2-4, with 13 bases identical to TRBD2. This CDR3 spans 17 amino acids. V shed 5 bases and J 1 base; nucleotides not matched to a gene: 5. Germline V gene lookup returns CDR1 SNHLY and CDR2 FYNNEI. This chain's CDR3 is CASSWTSGRSAKNIQYF. The CDR3 region has the DNA TGTGCCAGCAGTTGGACTAGCGGGAGATCTGCCAAAAACATTCAGTACTTC.

The genes are TRBV6-5 and TRBJ2-7; D is possibly TRBD1 or TRBD2 (5 bases each). V was trimmed by 5 bases and J by 4 bases, leaving 18 bases between them. The CDR3 runs 15 residues. Germline CDR1 and CDR2: MNHEY and SVGAGI. The CDR3 loop is CASSPDPGRVYEQYF. As DNA, the CDR3 is TGTGCCAGCAGTCCTGACCCGGGGCGCGTATACGAGCAGTACTTC.

The chain couples TRBV5-1 to TRBJ1-6; tentative D call: TRBD1 (5 bases). Germline CDR1 is SGHRS and CDR2 is YFSETQ. This CDR3 is 14 amino acids long. The V and J ends lost 1 base and 7 bases respectively, with 9 bases between them. Here the CDR3 reads CASSLSGSNSPLHF. The CDR3 nucleotides are TGCGCCAGCAGCTTGTCAGGGTCAAATTCACCCCTCCACTTT.

This clone was seen once. The V and J genes are TRBV5-1 and TRBJ1-5; 9 bases line up with TRBD1. The CDR3 consists of 16 residues. Germline CDR1 SGHRS, CDR2 YFSETQ. V lost 4 bases, J lost 6 bases, and 11 bases stayed unmatched. The CDR3 region is CASSALPGQGSQPQHF. CDR3 bases: TGCGCCAGCAGCGCATTACCGGGACAGGGAAGTCAGCCCCAGCATTTT.

The chain joins TRBV4-1 to TRBJ1-1; D not resolved. Germline CDR1 MGHRA, CDR2 YSYEKL. CDR3 length equals 17 residues. Trimming cost V 4 bases and J 1 base, with 19 bases left between them. CDR3 amino acids: CASSPRPTREANTEAFF. The CDR3 DNA sequence: TGCGCCAGCAGCCCGAGACCGACGAGAGAGGCGAACACTGAAGCTTTCTTT.

The chain recombines TRBV7-9 with TRBJ1-1, with 7 bases that match TRBD1. This CDR3 spans 15 amino acids. The ends lost 5 bases at V and 4 bases at J; junction bases unmatched: 10. Germline V gene sequence: CDR1 SEHNR, CDR2 FQNEAQ (reference sequence). The CDR3 region has the DNA TGTGCCAGCAGCCCGGACACAGGGGCTTTCACTGAAGCTTTCTTT. Residues: CASSPDTGAFTEAFF.